This TCR beta chain is from a study of T cell responses to AZD1222 COVID-19 vaccine. Whole-study results and caveats: Donors were largely white British and mainly female; clonal diversity was possibly underestimated. At 160-218 and 743-854, vaccine-associated CD4 TCRs were dominant, and they spanned spike. Nearly half of spike-specific TCRs reportedly target variant regions that are unmutated in the B.1.351 and B.1.1.7 variants.

This clone appeared a few times. What it binds is not known. The CDR3 contains 15 residues. Trimming removed 0 bases from V and 0 bases from J, with 10 bases in between. Germline values: CDR1 SGHDT, CDR2 YYEEEE. Clones were read by immunoSEQ multiplex PCR, and TCRdb kept only the in-frame ones, dropping some. This repertoire shows 100,000 to 150,000 clones, approximately 88% found once; its top ten account for around 30%. The sample was peripheral blood, taken on day 0 of AZD1222 vaccination. The TCR originated in an adult in good health. The rearrangement links TRBV5-6 to TRBJ2-7; tentatively, D is TRBD2 (6 bases). The DNA for the CDR3 is TGTGCCAGCAGCTTGGGGGAGGTCCTCTCCTACGAGCAGTACTTC. It specifies CASSLGEVLSYEQYF.